These T cell receptor beta chains were read from a single sample in a study of blood T cells in healthy people across ages. Using its own MiXCR run on the 5' RACE reads, TCRdb lists one record per CDR3 protein. The sample has more than 650,000 distinct CDR3 sequences; 22% are singletons. The sequencing sample was made of blood. Source of these receptors: a man between 65 and 85 years old in good health. The CDR3 runs from the conserved cysteine through the conserved F or W. Fields, in order: CDR3 length, V gene, J gene, clone size, D gene, CDR3 protein, CDR3 DNA. A D gene is named only where the DNA matches it firmly. Some rows mark clone size as missing; the rest say once, few, many or name a class of expanded clone.

CDR3 length: 15
V gene: TRBV6-6
J gene: TRBJ1-2
clone size: few
D gene: NA
CDR3 protein: CASTSGGAGTNGYTF
CDR3 DNA: TGTGCCAGCACTTCGGGGGGGGCAGGGACAAATGGCTACACCTTC

CDR3 length: 15
V gene: TRBV5-8
J gene: TRBJ2-1
clone size: few
D gene: NA
CDR3 protein: CASSLAGNPYNEQFF
CDR3 DNA: TGTGCCAGCAGCTTGGCCGGGAACCCCTACAATGAGCAGTTCTTC

CDR3 length: 16
V gene: TRBV4-3
J gene: TRBJ1-2
clone size: NA
D gene: TRBD1
CDR3 protein: CASSRYYEGQAYGYTF
CDR3 DNA: TGCGCCAGCAGCCGGTACTACGAGGGACAGGCGTATGGCTACACCTTC

CDR3 length: 12
V gene: TRBV7-9
J gene: TRBJ2-7
clone size: NA
D gene: NA
CDR3 protein: CAIRDPTYEQYF
CDR3 DNA: TGTGCCATCCGGGACCCAACCTACGAGCAGTACTTC

CDR3 length: 14
V gene: TRBV2
J gene: TRBJ2-4
clone size: few
D gene: NA
CDR3 protein: CASTAAGAQNIQYF
CDR3 DNA: TGTGCCAGCACGGCTGCGGGGGCCCAAAACATTCAGTACTTC

CDR3 length: 15
V gene: TRBV3-1
J gene: TRBJ2-7
clone size: few
D gene: TRBD1
CDR3 protein: CASSPGQGVVYEQYF
CDR3 DNA: TGTGCCAGCAGCCCGGGACAGGGGGTAGTCTACGAGCAGTACTTC

CDR3 length: 16
V gene: TRBV24-1
J gene: TRBJ2-1
clone size: few
D gene: TRBD2
CDR3 protein: CATSDLSGIGYNEQFF
CDR3 DNA: TGTGCCACCAGTGATCTTAGCGGGATAGGCTACAATGAGCAGTTCTTC

CDR3 length: 19
V gene: TRBV5-1
J gene: TRBJ2-1
clone size: few
D gene: TRBD2
CDR3 protein: CASSTGLAGGLGTYNEQFF
CDR3 DNA: TGCGCCAGCAGCACGGGACTAGCGGGGGGGCTAGGTACCTACAATGAGCAGTTCTTC

CDR3 length: 14
V gene: TRBV10-3
J gene: TRBJ2-2
clone size: NA
D gene: NA
CDR3 protein: CAISESGASGELFF
CDR3 DNA: TGTGCCATCAGTGAGTCGGGGGCTTCCGGGGAGCTGTTTTTT

CDR3 length: 13
V gene: TRBV15
J gene: TRBJ1-5
clone size: few
D gene: NA
CDR3 protein: CATSRDERGPQHF
CDR3 DNA: TGTGCCACCAGCAGGGATGAAAGGGGTCCCCAGCATTTT

CDR3 length: 15
V gene: TRBV11-2
J gene: TRBJ2-5
clone size: many
D gene: TRBD2
CDR3 protein: CASSLDPSGQETQYF
CDR3 DNA: TGTGCCAGCAGCTTAGATCCTAGCGGGCAAGAGACCCAGTACTTC

CDR3 length: 18
V gene: TRBV4-3
J gene: TRBJ2-6
clone size: few
D gene: TRBD1
CDR3 protein: CASSQDLGTGSGANVLTF
CDR3 DNA: TGCGCCAGCAGCCAAGATCTTGGGACAGGCTCTGGGGCCAACGTCCTGACTTTC

CDR3 length: 12
V gene: TRBV7-2
J gene: TRBJ2-3
clone size: NA
D gene: NA
CDR3 protein: CATGVTTDTQYF
CDR3 DNA: TGTGCCACCGGGGTTACCACAGATACGCAGTATTTT

CDR3 length: 14
V gene: TRBV12-3/TRBV12-4
J gene: TRBJ2-5
clone size: few
D gene: TRBD1
CDR3 protein: CASSFDRGSETQYF
CDR3 DNA: TGTGCCAGCAGTTTCGACAGGGGGAGCGAGACCCAGTACTTC

CDR3 length: 14
V gene: TRBV10-3
J gene: TRBJ2-5
clone size: few
D gene: NA
CDR3 protein: CAISATSAQETQYF
CDR3 DNA: TGTGCCATCAGTGCGACTTCTGCCCAAGAGACCCAGTACTTC

CDR3 length: 13
V gene: TRBV14
J gene: TRBJ2-5
clone size: NA
D gene: TRBD1
CDR3 protein: CASSQDLGDRELF
CDR3 DNA: TGTGCCAGCAGCCAAGATTTAGGGGACAGGGAACTCTTC

CDR3 length: 15
V gene: TRBV20-1
J gene: TRBJ2-3
clone size: NA
D gene: TRBD1
CDR3 protein: CSASGQGVREDTQYF
CDR3 DNA: TGCAGTGCTAGCGGACAGGGGGTGAGAGAAGATACGCAGTATTTT

CDR3 length: 14
V gene: TRBV7-2
J gene: TRBJ1-4
clone size: NA
D gene: TRBD1
CDR3 protein: CASSLAGQNEKLFF
CDR3 DNA: TGTGCCAGCAGCTTAGCGGGACAGAATGAAAAACTGTTTTTT

CDR3 length: 15
V gene: TRBV19
J gene: TRBJ2-7
clone size: few
D gene: NA
CDR3 protein: CASSIGLTNSYEQYF
CDR3 DNA: TGTGCCAGTAGTATAGGGTTGACAAATTCCTACGAGCAGTACTTC

CDR3 length: 15
V gene: TRBV20-1
J gene: TRBJ1-3
clone size: few
D gene: NA
CDR3 protein: CSASGSRDSGNTTYF
CDR3 DNA: TGCAGTGCTAGCGGATCCAGGGACTCTGGAAACACCACATATTTT

CDR3 length: 15
V gene: TRBV28
J gene: TRBJ2-4
clone size: NA
D gene: NA
CDR3 protein: CASSFSRGMKDIQYF
CDR3 DNA: TGTGCCAGCAGTTTTAGTAGAGGGATGAAGGACATTCAGTACTTC

CDR3 length: 13
V gene: TRBV5-1
J gene: TRBJ2-7
clone size: NA
D gene: NA
CDR3 protein: CASSLPKTYEQYF
CDR3 DNA: TGCGCCAGCAGCTTGCCCAAAACCTACGAGCAGTACTTC

CDR3 length: 15
V gene: TRBV18
J gene: TRBJ2-1
clone size: few
D gene: NA
CDR3 protein: CASSPLDSLGNEQFF
CDR3 DNA: TGTGCCAGCTCGCCATTGGACTCCTTGGGCAATGAGCAGTTCTTC

CDR3 length: 16
V gene: TRBV29-1
J gene: TRBJ2-1
clone size: NA
D gene: TRBD2
CDR3 protein: CSAILGLAGVGDEQFF
CDR3 DNA: TGCAGCGCCATACTCGGACTAGCGGGAGTCGGGGATGAGCAGTTCTTC

CDR3 length: 12
V gene: TRBV2
J gene: TRBJ2-7
clone size: NA
D gene: NA
CDR3 protein: CASSIEGYEQYF
CDR3 DNA: TGTGCCAGCAGTATAGAAGGCTACGAGCAGTACTTC

CDR3 length: 15
V gene: TRBV6-2/TRBV6-3
J gene: TRBJ2-1
clone size: NA
D gene: TRBD1
CDR3 protein: CASSYGGQATNEQFF
CDR3 DNA: TGTGCCAGCAGTTACGGGGGACAGGCGACTAATGAGCAGTTCTTC

CDR3 length: 13
V gene: TRBV25-1
J gene: TRBJ2-3
clone size: NA
D gene: NA
CDR3 protein: CASSEYGWDTQYF
CDR3 DNA: TGTGCCAGCAGTGAATATGGGTGGGATACGCAGTATTTT

CDR3 length: 16
V gene: TRBV5-1
J gene: TRBJ2-3
clone size: NA
D gene: TRBD1
CDR3 protein: CASSLAHDRGTDTQYF
CDR3 DNA: TGCGCCAGCAGCTTGGCCCATGACAGGGGAACAGATACGCAGTATTTT

CDR3 length: 16
V gene: TRBV20-1
J gene: TRBJ2-3
clone size: many
D gene: NA
CDR3 protein: CSASETGMTSTDTQYF
CDR3 DNA: TGCAGTGCTAGTGAAACAGGGATGACTAGCACAGATACGCAGTATTTT

CDR3 length: 14
V gene: TRBV12-3/TRBV12-4
J gene: TRBJ2-1
clone size: few
D gene: TRBD1
CDR3 protein: CASRGQGGYNEQFF
CDR3 DNA: TGTGCCAGCAGGGGACAGGGGGGTTACAATGAGCAGTTCTTC

CDR3 length: 14
V gene: TRBV18
J gene: TRBJ1-5
clone size: many
D gene: NA
CDR3 protein: CASSPSNSNQPQHF
CDR3 DNA: TGTGCCAGCTCACCTTCCAATAGCAATCAGCCCCAGCATTTT

CDR3 length: 20
V gene: TRBV7-7
J gene: TRBJ2-1
clone size: many
D gene: NA
CDR3 protein: CASSQRPMSSLISGWNEQFF
CDR3 DNA: TGTGCCAGCAGCCAAAGGCCTATGTCCTCGTTAATTTCAGGATGGAATGAGCAGTTCTTC

CDR3 length: 18
V gene: TRBV5-1
J gene: TRBJ2-3
clone size: few
D gene: TRBD2
CDR3 protein: CASSLAASGGKSTDTQYF
CDR3 DNA: TGCGCCAGCAGCTTGGCGGCTAGCGGGGGCAAAAGCACAGATACGCAGTATTTT

CDR3 length: 15
V gene: TRBV5-1
J gene: TRBJ2-5
clone size: few
D gene: TRBD2
CDR3 protein: CASSQGLAVQETQYF
CDR3 DNA: TGCGCCAGCAGCCAAGGACTAGCAGTTCAAGAGACCCAGTACTTC

CDR3 length: 15
V gene: TRBV12-3/TRBV12-4
J gene: TRBJ1-1
clone size: NA
D gene: NA
CDR3 protein: CASTFGGGSNTEAFF
CDR3 DNA: TGTGCCAGCACGTTTGGTGGGGGTTCCAACACTGAAGCTTTCTTT

CDR3 length: 14
V gene: TRBV24-1
J gene: TRBJ2-7
clone size: NA
D gene: NA
CDR3 protein: CATFSPGARSEQYF
CDR3 DNA: TGTGCCACCTTCTCGCCGGGCGCGAGGAGCGAGCAGTACTTC

CDR3 length: 15
V gene: TRBV27
J gene: TRBJ2-1
clone size: few
D gene: TRBD2
CDR3 protein: CASSFRLAAYNEQFF
CDR3 DNA: TGTGCCAGCAGTTTTCGACTAGCGGCCTACAATGAGCAGTTCTTC

CDR3 length: 12
V gene: TRBV7-2
J gene: TRBJ2-1
clone size: NA
D gene: TRBD2
CDR3 protein: CASSFSGLEQFF
CDR3 DNA: TGTGCCAGCAGCTTTAGCGGGCTTGAGCAGTTCTTC

CDR3 length: 15
V gene: TRBV9
J gene: TRBJ1-1
clone size: NA
D gene: TRBD1
CDR3 protein: CASSASGTAYTEAFF
CDR3 DNA: TGTGCCAGCAGCGCATCCGGGACAGCCTACACTGAAGCTTTCTTT

CDR3 length: 14
V gene: TRBV30
J gene: TRBJ1-2
clone size: NA
D gene: NA
CDR3 protein: CAWSVLGYRGGYTF
CDR3 DNA: TGTGCCTGGAGTGTATTAGGGTACCGGGGGGGCTACACCTTC

CDR3 length: 15
V gene: TRBV20-1
J gene: TRBJ1-2
clone size: NA
D gene: TRBD1
CDR3 protein: CSASSMDRGSHGYTF
CDR3 DNA: TGCAGTGCTAGCTCCATGGACAGGGGAAGTCATGGCTACACCTTC

CDR3 length: 14
V gene: TRBV28
J gene: TRBJ2-7
clone size: few
D gene: NA
CDR3 protein: CASSLAGAQSEQYF
CDR3 DNA: TGTGCCAGCAGCTTGGCGGGGGCCCAATCCGAGCAGTACTTC

CDR3 length: 13
V gene: TRBV27
J gene: TRBJ2-3
clone size: NA
D gene: TRBD1
CDR3 protein: CASRTGSTDTQYF
CDR3 DNA: TGTGCCAGCAGGACAGGGAGCACAGATACGCAGTATTTT

CDR3 length: 19
V gene: TRBV24-1
J gene: TRBJ2-3
clone size: few
D gene: NA
CDR3 protein: CATSDLKGKGTGRSWTQYF
CDR3 DNA: TGTGCCACCAGTGATTTGAAGGGCAAAGGAACAGGGAGGAGTTGGACGCAGTATTTT

CDR3 length: 13
V gene: TRBV4-1
J gene: TRBJ2-5
clone size: NA
D gene: TRBD1
CDR3 protein: CTSSQDRDETQYF
CDR3 DNA: TGCACCAGCAGCCAGGACAGGGACGAGACCCAGTACTTC

CDR3 length: 15
V gene: TRBV20-1
J gene: TRBJ1-2
clone size: NA
D gene: NA
CDR3 protein: CSARGQTDIHYGYTF
CDR3 DNA: TGCAGTGCTAGAGGGCAGACCGACATCCACTATGGCTACACCTTC

CDR3 length: 16
V gene: TRBV5-1
J gene: TRBJ1-4
clone size: NA
D gene: TRBD1
CDR3 protein: CASSWTGPATNEKLFF
CDR3 DNA: TGCGCCAGCAGCTGGACAGGGCCTGCAACTAATGAAAAACTGTTTTTT

CDR3 length: 15
V gene: TRBV9
J gene: TRBJ1-1
clone size: NA
D gene: NA
CDR3 protein: CASSVGGWGNTEAFF
CDR3 DNA: TGTGCCAGCAGCGTAGGCGGGTGGGGGAACACTGAAGCTTTCTTT

CDR3 length: 14
V gene: TRBV5-1
J gene: TRBJ2-5
clone size: once
D gene: NA
CDR3 protein: CASSLGVGIETQYF
CDR3 DNA: TGCGCCAGCAGCTTGGGAGTGGGGATTGAGACCCAGTACTTC

CDR3 length: 17
V gene: TRBV28
J gene: TRBJ2-3
clone size: NA
D gene: TRBD2
CDR3 protein: CASSRGLAGPSTDTQYF
CDR3 DNA: TGTGCCAGCAGCCGAGGACTAGCGGGGCCTAGCACAGATACGCAGTATTTT